This paragraph reports one T cell receptor (beta chain). No antigen is known for it. Time point in this sample: blood from clinic visit 5 months post-surgery; TSC patient then seizure free. Surgery cases with the highest brain T cell transcript signatures were chosen for sequencing. This sample was included in a study of brain T cells in children with intractable seizures. CDR1 and CDR2 (germline): SEHNR, FQNEAQ (reference sequence). J lost 4 bases, V lost 4 bases, and 6 bases had no gene match. This CDR3 has 14 residues. Clones were sequenced by immunoSEQ multiplex PCR, and TCRdb holds only the in-frame ones, with some missing. The sample has about 350,000 clones, 93% seen once. Study conclusions and caveats: Clones missing pre-surgery may reflect undersampling of that blood sample. HCMV serostatus was not known, and viral specificity came from CDR3 similarity only.

Sequenced material: peripheral blood, taken 4 to 6 months after surgery. The chain couples TRBV7-9 to TRBJ2-5; 7 bases align to TRBD2. The TCR sequence derives from a boy in the first two years of life with tuberous sclerosis and intractable seizures. CDR3: CASSSNWGGETQYF. The DNA for the CDR3 is TGTGCCAGCAGCTCTAACTGGGGGGGAGAGACCCAGTACTTC. The full variable domain, completed using reference TRBV7-9 and TRBJ2-5, is DTGVSQNPRHKITKRGQNVTFRCDPISEHNRLYWYRQTLGQGPEFLTYFQNEAQLEKSRLLSDRFSAERPKGSFSTLEIQRTEQGDSAMYLCASSSNWGGETQYFGPGTRLLVL.